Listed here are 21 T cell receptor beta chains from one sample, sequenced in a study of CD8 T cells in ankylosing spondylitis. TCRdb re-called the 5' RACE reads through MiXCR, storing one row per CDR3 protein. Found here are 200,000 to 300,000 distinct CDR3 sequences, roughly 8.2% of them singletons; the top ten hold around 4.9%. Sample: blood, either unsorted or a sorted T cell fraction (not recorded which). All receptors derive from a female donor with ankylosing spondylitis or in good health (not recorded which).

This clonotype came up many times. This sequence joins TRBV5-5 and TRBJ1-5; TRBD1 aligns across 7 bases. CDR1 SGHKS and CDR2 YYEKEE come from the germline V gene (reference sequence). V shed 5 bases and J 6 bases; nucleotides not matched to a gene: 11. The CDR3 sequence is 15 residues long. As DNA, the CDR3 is TGTGCCAGCAGTCCGACAGGGACCTCAATTCAGCCCCAGCATTTT. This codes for CASSPTGTSIQPQHF.

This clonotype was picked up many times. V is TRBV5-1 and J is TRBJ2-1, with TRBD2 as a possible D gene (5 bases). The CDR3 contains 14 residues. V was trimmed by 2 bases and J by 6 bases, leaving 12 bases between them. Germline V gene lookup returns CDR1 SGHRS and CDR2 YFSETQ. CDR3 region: CASSLRLEVNEQFF. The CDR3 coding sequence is TGCGCCAGCAGCTTACGACTGGAGGTCAATGAGCAGTTCTTC.

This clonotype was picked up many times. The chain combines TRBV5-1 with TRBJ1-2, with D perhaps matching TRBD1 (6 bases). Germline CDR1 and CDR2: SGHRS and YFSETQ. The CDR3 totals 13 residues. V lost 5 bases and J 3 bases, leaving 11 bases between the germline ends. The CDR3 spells CASRAGDDYGYTF. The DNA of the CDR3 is TGCGCCAGCAGGGCAGGGGATGACTATGGCTACACCTTC.

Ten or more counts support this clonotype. The CDR3 DNA is TGTGCCAGCAGCTCGTACGATGGGGACAATCAGCCCCAGCATTTT. Translation: CASSSYDGDNQPQHF. This rearrangement joins TRBV5-6 to TRBJ1-5; no firm D call. Germline CDR1 is SGHDT and CDR2 is YYEEEE. The CDR3 has 15 amino acids. Trimming took off 3 bases at V and 3 bases at J, with 13 bases between the two ends.

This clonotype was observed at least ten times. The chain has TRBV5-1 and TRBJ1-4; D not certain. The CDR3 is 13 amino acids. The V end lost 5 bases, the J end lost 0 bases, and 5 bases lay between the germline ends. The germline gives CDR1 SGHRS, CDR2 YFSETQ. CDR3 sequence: CASRIATNEKLFF. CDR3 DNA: TGCGCCAGCAGGATTGCAACTAATGAAAAACTGTTTTTT. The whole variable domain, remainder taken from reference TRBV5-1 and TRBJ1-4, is KAGVTQTPRYLIKTRGQQVTLSCSPISGHRSVSWYQQTPGQGLQFLFEYFSETQRNKGNFPGRFSGRQFSNSRSEMNVSTLELGDSALYLCASRIATNEKLFFGSGTQLSVL.

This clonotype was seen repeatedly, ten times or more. The CDR3 region is CSVESITGPHSGNTIYF. For the CDR3, the DNA is TGCAGCGTTGAAAGCATCACAGGGCCACACTCTGGAAACACCATATATTTT. This chain connects TRBV29-1 to TRBJ1-3; the D gene is possibly TRBD1 (6 bases). V shed 2 bases and J shed 0 bases, with 17 bases lying between them. This CDR3 is built from 17 residues. Germline values: CDR1 SQVTM, CDR2 ANQGSEA.

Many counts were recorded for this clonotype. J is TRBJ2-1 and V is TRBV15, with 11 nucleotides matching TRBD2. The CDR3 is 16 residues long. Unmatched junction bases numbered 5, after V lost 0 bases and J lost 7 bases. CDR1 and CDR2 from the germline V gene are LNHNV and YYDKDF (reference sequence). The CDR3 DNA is TGTGCCACCAGCAGAGATAAGGCTAGCGGGGGGAATGAGCAGTTCTTC. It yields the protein CATSRDKASGGNEQFF.

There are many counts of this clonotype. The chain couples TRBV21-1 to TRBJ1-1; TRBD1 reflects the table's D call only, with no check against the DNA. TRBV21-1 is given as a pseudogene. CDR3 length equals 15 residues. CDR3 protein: CASILSGGSNTEAFF. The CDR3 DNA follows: TGTGCCAGCATTCTTTCTGGGGGCAGTAACACTGAAGCTTTCTTT.

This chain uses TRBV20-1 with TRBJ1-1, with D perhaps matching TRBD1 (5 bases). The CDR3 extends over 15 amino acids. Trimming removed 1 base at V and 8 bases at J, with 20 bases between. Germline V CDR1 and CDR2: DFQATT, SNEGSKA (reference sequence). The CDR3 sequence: CSARGDRQTPPEAFF. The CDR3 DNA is TGCAGTGCTAGAGGCGACCGACAGACACCTCCCGAAGCTTTCTTT.

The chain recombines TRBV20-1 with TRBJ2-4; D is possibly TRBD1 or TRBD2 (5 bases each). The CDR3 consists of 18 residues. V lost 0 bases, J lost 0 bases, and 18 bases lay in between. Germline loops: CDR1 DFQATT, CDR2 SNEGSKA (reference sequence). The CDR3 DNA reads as TGCAGTGCTAGAGATCGATCCCCTTCCGGGACAGCCAAAAACATTCAGTACTTC. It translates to CSARDRSPSGTAKNIQYF.

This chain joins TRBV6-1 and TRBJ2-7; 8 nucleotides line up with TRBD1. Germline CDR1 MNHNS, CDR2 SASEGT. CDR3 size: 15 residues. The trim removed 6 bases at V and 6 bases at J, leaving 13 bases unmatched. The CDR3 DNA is TGTGCCAGCAGCCGACAGGGGCCGAGGAGGTCCGAGCAGTACTTC. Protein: CASSRQGPRRSEQYF.

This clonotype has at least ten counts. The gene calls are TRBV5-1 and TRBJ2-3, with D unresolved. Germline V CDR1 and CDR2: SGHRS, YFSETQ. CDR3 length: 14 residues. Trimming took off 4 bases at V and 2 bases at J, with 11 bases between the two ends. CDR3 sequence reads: CASSREANTDTQYF. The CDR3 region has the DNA TGCGCCAGCAGCCGCGAAGCGAACACAGATACGCAGTATTTT.

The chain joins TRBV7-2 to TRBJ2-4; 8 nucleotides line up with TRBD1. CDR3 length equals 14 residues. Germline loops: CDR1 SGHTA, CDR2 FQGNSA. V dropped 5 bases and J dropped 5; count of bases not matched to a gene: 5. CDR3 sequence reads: CASSPKGQENIQYF. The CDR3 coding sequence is TGTGCCAGCAGCCCGAAGGGACAGGAAAACATTCAGTACTTC.

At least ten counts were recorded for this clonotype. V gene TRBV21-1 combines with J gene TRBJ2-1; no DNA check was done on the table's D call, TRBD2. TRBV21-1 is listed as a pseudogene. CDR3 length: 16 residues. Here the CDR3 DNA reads TGTGCCAGCAGCCTTAGACTATTGAGCTCCTACAATGAGCAGTTCTTC. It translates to CASSLRLLSSYNEQFF.

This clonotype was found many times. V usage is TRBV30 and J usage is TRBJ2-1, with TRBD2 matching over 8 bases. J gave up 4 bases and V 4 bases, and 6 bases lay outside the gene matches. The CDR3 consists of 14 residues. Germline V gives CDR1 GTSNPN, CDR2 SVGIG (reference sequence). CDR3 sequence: CAWTRIAGYNEQFF. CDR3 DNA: TGTGCCTGGACGCGAATAGCGGGGTACAATGAGCAGTTCTTC. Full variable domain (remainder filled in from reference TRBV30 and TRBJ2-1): SQTIHQWPATLVQPVGSPLSLECTVEGTSNPNLYWYRQAAGRGLQLLFYSVGIGQISSEVPQNLSASRPQDRQFILSSKKLLLSDSGFYLCAWTRIAGYNEQFFGPGTRLTVL.

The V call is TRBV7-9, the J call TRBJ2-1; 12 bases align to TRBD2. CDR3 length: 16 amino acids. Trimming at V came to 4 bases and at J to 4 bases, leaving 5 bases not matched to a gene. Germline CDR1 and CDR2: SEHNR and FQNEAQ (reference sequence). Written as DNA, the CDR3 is TGTGCCAGCAGCTCTAGCGGGAGGGCGGGGTACAATGAGCAGTTCTTC. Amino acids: CASSSSGRAGYNEQFF.

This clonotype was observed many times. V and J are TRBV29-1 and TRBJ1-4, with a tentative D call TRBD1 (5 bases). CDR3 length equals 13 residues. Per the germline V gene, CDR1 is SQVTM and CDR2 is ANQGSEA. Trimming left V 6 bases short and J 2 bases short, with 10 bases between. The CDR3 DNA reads TGCAGCGTCTACAGGTCCACTAATGAAAAACTGTTTTTT. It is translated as CSVYRSTNEKLFF.

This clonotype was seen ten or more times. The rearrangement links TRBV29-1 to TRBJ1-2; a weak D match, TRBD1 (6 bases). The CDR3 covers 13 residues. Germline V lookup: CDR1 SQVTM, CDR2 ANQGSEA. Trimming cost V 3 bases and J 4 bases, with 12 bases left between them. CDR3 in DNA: TGCAGCGTTGACCGGGGGCAAGTCTATGGCTACACCTTC. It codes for CSVDRGQVYGYTF.

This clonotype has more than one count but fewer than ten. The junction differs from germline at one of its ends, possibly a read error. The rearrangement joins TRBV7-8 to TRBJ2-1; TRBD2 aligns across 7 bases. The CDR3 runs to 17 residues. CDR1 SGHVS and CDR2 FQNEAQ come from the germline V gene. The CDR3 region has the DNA TGTGCCAGCAGCTCCTACCCAACCGGGACTAAATACAGTGAGCAGTTCTTC. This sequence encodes CASSSYPTGTKYSEQFF.

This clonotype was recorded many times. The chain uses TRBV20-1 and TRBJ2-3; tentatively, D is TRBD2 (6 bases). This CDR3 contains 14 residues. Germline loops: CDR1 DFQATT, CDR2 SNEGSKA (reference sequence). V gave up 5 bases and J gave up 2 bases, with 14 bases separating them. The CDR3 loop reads CSAGILAPTDTQYF. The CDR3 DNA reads TGCAGTGCTGGGATACTAGCCCCCACAGATACGCAGTATTTT.

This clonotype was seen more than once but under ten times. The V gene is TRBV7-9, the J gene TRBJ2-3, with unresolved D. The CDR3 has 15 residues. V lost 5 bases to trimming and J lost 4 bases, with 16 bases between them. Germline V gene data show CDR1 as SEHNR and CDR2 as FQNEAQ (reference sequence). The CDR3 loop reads CASSDTSGWADTQYF. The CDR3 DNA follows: TGTGCCAGCAGCGATACTTCGGGCTGGGCAGATACGCAGTATTTT.